Each of the 14 T cell receptor beta chains below was sequenced from the same sample in a study of neurological immune-mediated disorders. TCRdb processed the 5' RACE reads anew with MiXCR; each CDR3 protein has one entry. This sample carries about 24,000 distinct CDR3 sequences, about an eighth of them seen once, and the ten largest clones take approximately 16%. The material sequenced was PBMCs. These receptors were obtained from a woman between 40 and 50 years old with HTLV-1-associated myelopathy (HAM/TSP).

Ten or more counts support this clonotype. This chain links TRBV2 with TRBJ2-2; 7 bases match TRBD1. This CDR3 has 14 amino acids. The germline V gene encodes CDR1 SNHLY and CDR2 FYNNEI. J gave up 6 bases and V 4 bases, and 5 bases lay outside the gene matches. CDR3 DNA sequence: TGTGCCAGCAGTGGACAGGGCCCTCCCGGGGAGCTGTTTTTT. Translation: CASSGQGPPGELFF. Full variable domain (outside the CDR3, taken from reference TRBV2 and TRBJ2-2): EPEVTQTPSHQVTQMGQEVILRCVPISNHLYFYWYRQILGQKVEFLVSFYNNEISEKSEIFDDQFSVERPDGSNFTLKIRSTKLEDSAMYFCASSGQGPPGELFFGEGSRLTVL.

This clonotype is judged medium-sized. The V gene is TRBV2, the J gene TRBJ2-1; D is perhaps TRBD1 or TRBD2 (5 bases each). Trimming left V 8 bases short and J 4 bases short, with 9 bases between. CDR1 and CDR2 from the germline V gene are SNHLY and FYNNEI. The CDR3 length is 12 residues. The chain's CDR3 is CASRDQYNEQFF. The DNA of the CDR3 is TGTGCCAGCCGGGACCAGTACAATGAGCAGTTCTTC.

This clonotype appeared many times. The chain has TRBV5-1 and TRBJ1-1, with 8 nucleotides matching TRBD1. Per germline, CDR1 SGHRS and CDR2 YFSETQ. Unmatched junction bases numbered 5, after V lost 2 bases and J lost 11 bases. CDR3 length: 12 amino acids. The CDR3 bases are TGCGCCAGCAGCTTAGGGACAGGTGGTGCTTTCTTT. This translates into CASSLGTGGAFF.

The sample holds many counts of this clonotype. The gene calls are TRBV20-1 and TRBJ2-3; 7 bases match TRBD1. Trimming at V came to 2 bases and at J to 4 bases, leaving 6 bases not matched to a gene. Germline CDR1 reads DFQATT; CDR2 reads SNEGSKA (reference sequence). The CDR3 loop spans 14 amino acids. CDR3 nucleotides: TGCAGTGCTAGACCTCCTCAGGGGGCAGATACGCAGTATTTT. Residues: CSARPPQGADTQYF.

This clonotype showed up many times. The chain combines TRBV6-2 or TRBV6-3 with TRBJ1-6, with D maybe TRBD1 (5 bases). The CDR3 totals 14 residues. CDR1 and CDR2 from the germline V gene are MNHEY and SVGEGT. V lost 7 bases to trimming and J lost 1 base, with 8 bases between them. The CDR3 is CASTEGSYNSPLHF. The CDR3 DNA reads as TGTGCCAGCACCGAGGGGTCCTATAATTCACCCCTCCACTTT.

This clonotype has just a few counts. The chain employs TRBV20-1 and TRBJ1-2, with D unclear. This CDR3 contains 11 residues. CDR1 and CDR2 (germline): DFQATT, SNEGSKA (reference sequence). V lost 0 bases, J lost 6 bases, and 5 bases lay in between. CDR3 in amino acids: CSARDWDGYTF. The CDR3 DNA follows: TGCAGTGCTAGAGATTGGGATGGCTACACCTTC.

Ten or more counts support this clonotype. The chain carries TRBV5-1 and TRBJ2-5, with TRBD2 matching 14 bases. The CDR3 is 17 residues long. Germline CDR1 SGHRS, CDR2 YFSETQ. Unmatched junction bases numbered 8, after V lost 4 bases and J lost 3 bases. The CDR3 sequence is CASSTSPGLAGEETQYF. The CDR3 coding sequence is TGCGCCAGCAGCACATCTCCGGGACTAGCGGGGGAAGAGACCCAGTACTTC.

This clonotype showed up many times. This chain joins TRBV2 and TRBJ2-7; 9 bases are shared with TRBD1. Germline lookup yields CDR1 SNHLY and CDR2 FYNNEI. Unmatched junction bases numbered 6, after V lost 7 bases and J lost 5 bases. This CDR3 has 13 amino acids. CDR3 coding DNA: TGTGCCAGCACCTCGGACAGGGGCAACGAGCAGTACGTC. Encoded protein: CASTSDRGNEQYV.

This clonotype has at least ten counts. The chain carries TRBV7-2 and TRBJ2-3; 10 nucleotides agree with TRBD2. Per the germline V gene, CDR1 is SGHTA and CDR2 is FQGNSA. V shed 4 bases and J 2 bases; nucleotides not matched to a gene: 12. The CDR3 consists of 18 residues. CDR3: CASSSPSGGKRNTDTQYF. The CDR3 DNA sequence: TGTGCCAGCAGCTCCCCTAGCGGGGGTAAACGAAACACAGATACGCAGTATTTT.

In this sample, this clonotype turned up many times. The chain is built from TRBV20-1 and TRBJ1-2, with 8 bases fitting TRBD1. The germline V gene encodes CDR1 DFQATT and CDR2 SNEGSKA (reference sequence). The CDR3 sequence is 11 residues long. CDR3: CSERQGYGYTF. CDR3 DNA sequence: TGCAGCGAACGACAGGGGTATGGCTACACCTTC.

The table lists this clonotype with many counts. The CDR3 is CASSYEDHRNRDTDTQYF. The DNA for the CDR3 is TGTGCCAGCAGTTACGAAGATCACCGCAACCGGGACACAGATACGCAGTATTTT. This rearrangement joins TRBV6-2 or TRBV6-3 to TRBJ2-3, with D perhaps TRBD2 (5 bases). This CDR3 region has 18 residues. Trimming cost V 2 bases and J 2 bases, with 20 bases left between them. Germline V gene sequence: CDR1 MNHEY, CDR2 SVGEGT.

Regarding this clonotype: This clone may be a read error of a much larger clone one base away. The chain is built from TRBV5-6 and TRBJ2-1; D call uncertain. Germline V lookup: CDR1 SGHDT, CDR2 YYEEEE. The CDR3 spans 12 residues. The CDR3 region is CASSWAGNEHFF. DNA for the CDR3: TGTGCCAGCAGCTGGGCTGGGAATGAGCATTTCTTC.

This clonotype was seen repeatedly, ten times or more. This chain links TRBV7-2 with TRBJ2-1; 9 bases fit TRBD2. Trimming took 5 bases from V and 4 from J; bases not matched to a gene: 6. Germline values: CDR1 SGHTA, CDR2 FQGNSA. The CDR3 is made up of 15 amino acids. CDR3 sequence: CASSVERGAYNEQFF. The CDR3 DNA reads TGTGCCAGCAGCGTTGAGCGGGGGGCGTACAATGAGCAGTTCTTC.

This clonotype was picked up many times. The J gene is TRBJ1-2, the V gene TRBV18; D is unclear. This CDR3 is built from 14 residues. V lost 3 bases to trimming and J lost 4 bases, with 12 bases between them. Germline V gives CDR1 KGHSH, CDR2 LQKENI. The CDR3 region has the DNA TGTGCCAGCTCACCCGCCTGGCGTGGCTATGGCTACACCTTC. Protein: CASSPAWRGYGYTF.